Below are 2 T cell receptor beta chains sequenced from a single sample in a study of PD-1 blockade in classical Hodgkin lymphoma. Clones were read by immunoSEQ multiplex PCR, and TCRdb kept only the in-frame ones, dropping some. The top ten hold approximately 4.5% of the sample, which has approximately 20,000 clones, about 88% seen once. Time point noted: cycle 4 day 1 (C4D1), after less than 7 weeks of nivolumab. Every one of the patients relapsed after autologous stem cell transplantation (brentuximab vedotin exposure was variable). By magnetic negative selection, CD8+ T cells were isolated from the thawed PBMCs. The material was CD8+ T cells from blood, obtained before the fourth cycle of nivolumab. These receptors all stem from a human donor with classical Hodgkin lymphoma.

The chain's CDR3 is CASSDRRPGTEAFF. CDR3 DNA sequence: TGTGCCAGCAGCGACCGACGGCCGGGAACTGAAGCTTTCTTT. This chain links TRBV9 with TRBJ1-1; no clear D gene. There are 14 residues in the CDR3. V lost 3 bases to trimming and J lost 5 bases, with 14 bases between them. Germline assignment: CDR1 SGDLS and CDR2 YYNGEE.

The genes are TRBV2 and TRBJ1-6; 7 bases align to TRBD1. This CDR3 comprises 15 residues. Germline loops: CDR1 SNHLY, CDR2 FYNNEI. The ends lost 4 bases at V and 5 bases at J; junction bases unmatched: 5. Here the CDR3 reads CASSGTDRHNSPLHF. In nucleotides, the CDR3 is TGTGCCAGCAGTGGAACGGACAGGCATAATTCACCCCTCCACTTT. Looking up the rest from reference TRBV2 and TRBJ1-6 gives the full variable domain: EPEVTQTPSHQVTQMGQEVILRCVPISNHLYFYWYRQILGQKVEFLVSFYNNEISEKSEIFDDQFSVERPDGSNFTLKIRSTKLEDSAMYFCASSGTDRHNSPLHFGNGTRLTVT.